The 11 T cell receptor beta chains below come from one sample, sequenced in a study of control samples from healthy donors and cancer patients. The method was immunoSEQ multiplex PCR; TCRdb's version includes in-frame clones alone and lacks a portion of them. The sample shows 120,000 to 150,000 clones, 75% to 95% of them seen only once. The material sequenced was blood. The receptors stem from a man in his thirties or forties in good health.

The chain links TRBV29-1 to TRBJ1-2, with a tentative D call TRBD1 (6 bases). The V gene's germline CDR1 is SQVTM and CDR2 ANQGSEA. The CDR3 length is 13 residues. Between the trimmed V and J ends, which lost 8 bases and 6 bases, there was a span of 19 bases. CDR3 residues: CSTEQGSLDGYTF. The CDR3 nucleotides read TGCAGCACGGAACAGGGCTCCCTGGATGGCTACACCTTC.

This clone was recorded a few times. The genes are TRBV6-1 and TRBJ1-1; D perhaps matches TRBD1 (5 bases). In germline, CDR1 is MNHNS, CDR2 SASEGT. The V and J ends lost 2 bases and 5 bases respectively, with 9 bases between them. The CDR3 runs to 13 residues. The CDR3 DNA reads as TGTGCCAGCAGTGAAACCCAGGGAACTGAAGCTTTCTTT. It specifies CASSETQGTEAFF.

There are a few counts of this clone. CDR3 bases: TGCAGCGTTGGGACAGGGGGCTCGAATCAGCCCCAGCATTTT. Translation: CSVGTGGSNQPQHF. The rearrangement joins TRBV29-1 to TRBJ1-5; 11 positions match TRBD1. The ends lost 4 bases at V and 4 bases at J; junction bases unmatched: 3. The germline CDR1 and CDR2 sequences are SQVTM and ANQGSEA. The CDR3 has 14 residues.

The chain couples TRBV10-3 to TRBJ1-3; 7 bases agree with TRBD1. The ends lost 3 bases at V and 4 bases at J; junction bases unmatched: 9. The CDR3 contains 16 residues. Germline V gene data show CDR1 as ENHRY and CDR2 as SYGVKD. The CDR3 sequence: CAISESMDRLGNTIYF. The DNA of the CDR3 is TGTGCCATCAGTGAATCGATGGACAGGCTCGGAAACACCATATATTTT.

The table lists this clone with a few counts. The gene calls are TRBV3-1 (or the pseudogene TRBV3-2) and TRBJ2-7; D is perhaps TRBD1 or TRBD2 (5 bases each). CDR1 is LGHDT and CDR2 is YNNKEL in the germline V gene (reference sequence). The ends were cut back, 6 bases at V and 2 bases at J, with 17 bases in the middle. CDR3 length: 15 residues. The CDR3 loop is CASSIPGRSTYEQYF. The CDR3 nucleotides are TGTGCCAGCAGTATTCCGGGACGCTCCACCTACGAGCAGTACTTC.

The rearrangement uses TRBV28 and TRBJ2-2; the D gene is possibly TRBD2 (6 bases). Germline CDR1 is MDHEN and CDR2 is SYDVKM. Trimming stripped 5 bases from V and 6 bases from J, with 10 bases between. The CDR3 totals 13 residues. The CDR3, as DNA: TGTGCCAGCAGTCGGCCGGGGGCCGGGGAGCTGTTTTTT. Protein product: CASSRPGAGELFF.

The chain carries TRBV15 and TRBJ2-7, with 7 nucleotides matching TRBD1. Germline V gives CDR1 LNHNV, CDR2 YYDKDF (reference sequence). V lost 0 bases, J lost 9 bases, and 5 bases stayed unmatched. The CDR3 loop spans 13 amino acids. CDR3 region: CATSRDKGTAQYF. In DNA form, the CDR3 reads TGTGCCACCAGCAGAGATAAGGGGACAGCGCAGTACTTC.

The gene calls are TRBV7-6 and TRBJ1-4; TRBD1 matches 7 bases. The V and J ends lost 4 bases and 8 bases, in that order; junction bases with no gene match: 7. The germline gives CDR1 SGHVS, CDR2 FNYEAQ. This CDR3 is built from 14 residues. The CDR3 DNA reads TGTGCCAGCAGCTCCGGGACAGACCCCGAAAAACTGTTTTTT. Translated: CASSSGTDPEKLFF.

The V and J genes are TRBV9 and TRBJ2-1; D may match TRBD1 or TRBD2 (5 bases each). The germline V gene has CDR1 SGDLS and CDR2 YYNGEE. The CDR3 is 14 residues long. Trimming pared 3 bases from V and 9 bases from J, leaving 16 bases between. CDR3 sequence reads: CASSGGNLAFEQFF. CDR3 bases: TGTGCCAGCAGCGGGGGGAACCTAGCATTTGAGCAGTTCTTC.

The chain links TRBV5-4 to TRBJ2-5, with D hard to call. Germline values: CDR1 SGHNT, CDR2 YYREEE (reference sequence). Trimming stripped 1 base from V and 5 bases from J, with 9 bases between. The CDR3 runs to 13 residues. The CDR3 loop reads CASSLRTRETQYF. As DNA, the CDR3 is TGTGCCAGCAGCTTGAGAACCCGGGAGACCCAGTACTTC. The whole variable domain, filled in from reference TRBV5-4 and TRBJ2-5, reads ETGVTQSPTHLIKTRGQQVTLRCSSQSGHNTVSWYQQALGQGPQFIFQYYREEENGRGNFPPRFSGLQFPNYSSELNVNALELDDSALYLCASSLRTRETQYFGPGTRLLVL.

This clone appeared once. The chain employs TRBV30 and TRBJ2-5; TRBD2 might be the D (6 bases). CDR3 size: 14 residues. Deletions cut 0 bases from V and 7 bases from J, with 15 bases between. CDR1 GTSNPN and CDR2 SVGIG come from the germline V gene (reference sequence). The CDR3, as DNA: TGTGCCTGGAGTGTTTCTCGCGAGGGAGGGACCCAGTACTTC. Its translation is CAWSVSREGGTQYF.